A selection of T cell receptor beta chains follows, all from one sample in a study of post-analysis software for immune sequencing data. Each CDR3 protein is one row after TCRdb ran MiXCR on the PCR reads. The table includes some 890,000 distinct CDR3 sequences, about 50% detected once. The source material was blood. The source of these receptors is a girl aged 5 to 17 with multiple sclerosis. Each CDR3 is given with its conserved first and last residue. A D gene is named only where the DNA matches it firmly. The listing skips clone size in some rows; elsewhere it reads once, few, many or a size class.

j_call v_call d_call clone_size cdr3_nt cdr3_aa
TRBJ2-5 TRBV9 . . TGTGGCAGCAGCGTAGGGGCCACTGGGGGGACCCAGTACTTC CGSSVGATGGTQYF
TRBJ2-4 TRBV12-3/TRBV12-4 . . TGTGCCAGCAGTTTACTGGGGGTAGCCAAAAACATTCAGTACTTC CASSLLGVAKNIQYF
TRBJ2-1 TRBV9 TRBD1 . TGTGCCAGCAGCGTAGCTGCTAGAGGGGGCCCCTTGTCCTACAATGGGCAGGTCTTC CASSVAARGGPLSYNGQVF
TRBJ2-3 TRBV20-1 TRBD2 once TGCAGTGCTAGCCCGGGACTAGCGAAGGCGCAGTATTTT CSASPGLAKAQYF
TRBJ1-5 TRBV7-2 . . TGTGCCAGCAGCTTAGAGTGGGCCAGGGGATCTAGCCGCAATCAGCCCCAGCATTTT CASSLEWARGSSRNQPQHF
TRBJ2-7 TRBV29-1 . . TGCAGCGTTGCCCCAGGGGGGAGTCGGGAGCAGTACTTC CSVAPGGSREQYF
TRBJ1-2 TRBV6-5 TRBD1 . TGTGCCAGCAGGCTACGGACAGGAGGGCCTAACTATGGCTACACCTTC CASRLRTGGPNYGYTF
TRBJ2-3 TRBV6-2/TRBV6-3 TRBD2 . TGTGCCAGCAGTTACTCGAGACGCCGGGGCCTAGCGGGAGTACTGGATACGCAGTATTTT CASSYSRRRGLAGVLDTQYF
TRBJ2-6 TRBV6-4 . . TGTGCCAGCAGTGAAAAGGGGGGCTCTGGGGCCAACGTCCTGACTTTC CASSEKGGSGANVLTF
TRBJ2-5 TRBV20-1 . . TGCAGTGCTAGAGATCCCCAGGCGGGGGAGACCCAGTACTTC CSARDPQAGETQYF
TRBJ1-2 TRBV20-1 . few TGCAGTGCTATACTCGGCTTCTATGGCTACACCTTC CSAILGFYGYTF
TRBJ2-4 TRBV21-1 . . TGTGCCAGCAGCAGCCGGGAGGGCCCCAAAAACATTCAGTACTTC CASSSREGPKNIQYF
TRBJ2-6 TRBV5-1 TRBD1 few TGCGCCAGCAGCTTGGGGACAGGGGGCTCTGGGGCCAACGTCCTGACTTTC CASSLGTGGSGANVLTF
TRBJ2-7 TRBV5-1 TRBD2 . TGCGCCAGCAGCTTCGCGCGGGAGTCGCCCTACGAGCAGTACTTC CASSFARESPYEQYF
TRBJ1-2 TRBV20-1 TRBD1 . TGCAGTGCGGCAGGACAGGATCCGTATGGCTACACCTTC CSAAGQDPYGYTF
TRBJ2-6 TRBV2 . . TGTGCCAGCAGTGAGCTTGGGAGAGCTGGGGCCAACGTCCTGACTTTC CASSELGRAGANVLTF
TRBJ2-3 TRBV29-1 . . TGCAGCGTTGAAGTCCTACGCACAGATACGCAGTATTTT CSVEVLRTDTQYF
TRBJ2-7 TRBV6-5 . . TGTGCCAGCAGTTATTCAGGGCGCACCTACGAGCAGTACTTC CASSYSGRTYEQYF
TRBJ1-1 TRBV20-1 TRBD1 . TGCAGTGCTAGCGAGACAGGGCCCAGCACTGAAGCTTTCTTT CSASETGPSTEAFF
TRBJ1-1 TRBV5-1 . . TGCGCCAGCAGCTTTACAGGGACAAAGAACACTGAAGCTTTCTTT CASSFTGTKNTEAFF
TRBJ2-5 TRBV7-8 TRBD1 . TGTGCCAGCCGCCCTCCGGGACAGGGAAAGACCCAGTACTTC CASRPPGQGKTQYF
TRBJ2-1 TRBV29-1 TRBD2 . TGCAGCGTTGTCGGGAGGGTCTATGAGCAGTTCTTC CSVVGRVYEQFF